This TCR beta chain emerged from a study of shared clonotypes between healthy human individuals. Looking at the study overall: The cohort had a couple of women and a few men, ages 18 to 49.

Losses at the gene ends were 3 bases for V and 5 bases for J; bases not matched to a gene: 6. CDR1 is SNHLY, CDR2 FYNNEI, per germline. The CDR3 spans 15 residues. Authors' methods: ImmunoSEQ supplied junction-only sequences lacking quality scores, so filtering was different. Clones were read by immunoSEQ multiplex PCR, and TCRdb kept only the in-frame ones, dropping some. That table supplies the V and J calls and clone size; D and trimming were determined from the DNA. The sample has around 510,000 clones; roughly 79% are singletons. This sequence originates from a woman between 40 and 50 years old in good health. Some clones in this sample may be carry-over from other donors' samples. Sequencing input: PBMCs. The V gene is TRBV2, the J gene TRBJ1-1; 10 positions agree with TRBD1. CDR3 residues: CASSDWDRGYTEAFF. CDR3 sequence (DNA): TGTGCCAGCAGTGATTGGGACAGGGGATATACTGAAGCTTTCTTT.